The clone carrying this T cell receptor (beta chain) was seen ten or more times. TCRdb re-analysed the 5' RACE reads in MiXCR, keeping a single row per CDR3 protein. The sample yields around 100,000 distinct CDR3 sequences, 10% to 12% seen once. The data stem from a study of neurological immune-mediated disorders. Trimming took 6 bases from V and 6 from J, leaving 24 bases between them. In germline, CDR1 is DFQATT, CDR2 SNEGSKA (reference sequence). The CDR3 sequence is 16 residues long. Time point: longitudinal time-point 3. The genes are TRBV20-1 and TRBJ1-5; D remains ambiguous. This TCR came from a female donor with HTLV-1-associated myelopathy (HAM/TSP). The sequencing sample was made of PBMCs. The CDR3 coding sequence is TGCAGTGCCCAACAGACCGGGCCGAGGTGGGCTCAGCCCCAGCATTTT. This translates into CSAQQTGPRWAQPQHF.